This T cell receptor (beta chain) appears in the sequencing data of a study of blood T cells in healthy people across ages. Study observations and caveats: Changes in expanded clonotypes were possibly confounded, as the CMV status of donors was unknown. Long-lived donors exceeded aged donors in naive CD4+ cells and diversity.

It was with a sample-barcoded 5' primer and a J-beta primer mix that a second PCR of about 7 to 12 cycles was run. Sequencing of every sample gave 2.5 million or more CDR3-containing paired-end reads. TCRdb reprocessed the 5' RACE reads with MiXCR, giving one entry per CDR3 protein. This table holds about 1.5 million distinct CDR3 sequences, approximately 43% found once. Trimming pared 9 bases from V and 5 bases from J, leaving 22 bases between. The CDR3 spans 15 residues. In regard to this clonotype: What it recognizes is unknown.

The V call is TRBV12-3 or TRBV12-4, the J call TRBJ1-2; D uncertain. The receptor was derived from a woman under 30 in good health. Material: blood. Here the CDR3 reads CASSSRGLESYGYTF. CDR3 coding DNA: TGTGCCAGTAGCTCTCGCGGGCTCGAATCTTATGGCTACACCTTC.